This entry lists 14 T cell receptor beta chains sequenced from one sample in a study of Graves' ophthalmopathy and Graves' hyperthyroidism. As the template, RNA transcripts were used to amplify TCR beta CDR3 regions. The workflow started with a first-round RT-PCR run with HTBI primers and then moved on to a second-round multiplex PCR. One entry per CDR3 protein, called by TCRdb with MiXCR from the multiplex PCR reads. The data contain 350,000 to 400,000 distinct CDR3 sequences, around 16% of them singletons. Material: peripheral blood. These receptors all come from a woman younger than 30 with Graves' ophthalmopathy.

This clonotype was detected many times. This rearrangement joins TRBV7-8 to TRBJ1-1; 7 bases map to TRBD1. This CDR3 contains 16 residues. Germline CDR1 and CDR2: SGHVS and FQNEAQ. The junction had 5 bases not matched to a gene; V was cut back by 1 base and J by 0 bases. The CDR3: CASSLGTGPMNTEAFF. Here the CDR3 DNA reads TGTGCCAGCAGCTTAGGGACAGGACCTATGAACACTGAAGCTTTCTTT.

This chain joins TRBV6-2 or TRBV6-3 and TRBJ2-7; 8 nucleotides align to TRBD1. This CDR3 is 14 amino acids long. The junction had 6 bases not matched to a gene; V was cut back by 6 bases and J by 2 bases. Germline assignment: CDR1 MNHEY and CDR2 SVGEGT. This CDR3 reads CASRKDRGPYEQYF. The DNA of the CDR3 is TGTGCCAGCAGGAAAGACAGGGGACCCTACGAGCAGTACTTC.

CDR3 coding DNA: TGTGCCAGCAGCCTTTGGACAGGAAAAAACGAGCAGTACTTC. This translates into CASSLWTGKNEQYF. The chain joins TRBV14 to TRBJ2-7; 7 bases agree with TRBD1. V shed 4 bases and J 5 bases; nucleotides not matched to a gene: 8. CDR3 length: 14 residues. Germline V gene sequence: CDR1 SGHDN, CDR2 FVKESK.

The gene calls are TRBV5-1 and TRBJ1-2; D unresolved. CDR1 is SGHRS, CDR2 YFSETQ, per germline. This CDR3 has 13 residues. The germline V and J ends were trimmed by 2 bases and 6 bases, with 11 bases remaining between them. In DNA, the CDR3 is TGCGCCAGCAGCTTTGAGGCGGTGGATGGCTACACCTTC. It specifies CASSFEAVDGYTF.

This clonotype was seen many times. The CDR3 sequence is CASSLWQAGNTIYF. The CDR3 DNA follows: TGTGCCAGCAGTTTATGGCAGGCTGGAAACACCATATATTTT. V gene TRBV12-3 or TRBV12-4 combines with J gene TRBJ1-3, with D unresolved. This CDR3 has 14 residues. The V gene lost 2 bases and the J gene lost 2 bases, with 7 bases spanning the gap.

There are a few counts of this clonotype. This chain links TRBV28 with TRBJ2-5; D unclear. Trimming removed 11 bases from V and 5 bases from J, with 9 bases in between. The length of the CDR3 is 10 residues. Germline assignment: CDR1 MDHEN and CDR2 SYDVKM. This CDR3 is CAASGETQYF. In DNA, the CDR3 is TGTGCCGCCTCTGGGGAGACCCAGTACTTC.

This clonotype was seen at least ten times. The genes are TRBV5-6 and TRBJ1-6; D remains unclear. In germline, CDR1 is SGHDT, CDR2 YYEEEE. This CDR3 has 14 residues. V dropped 2 bases and J dropped 7 bases, with 10 bases sitting between them. CDR3 DNA sequence: TGTGCCAGCAGCTTAGAGGGTTCAAATTCACCCCTCCACTTT. Its protein is CASSLEGSNSPLHF.

This clonotype was picked up many times. This chain connects TRBV28 to TRBJ1-5, with D perhaps TRBD1 (6 bases). The CDR3 spans 15 residues. V gave up 7 bases and J gave up 2 bases, with 15 bases separating them. Germline loops: CDR1 MDHEN, CDR2 SYDVKM. CDR3 region: CASTDSYAGNQPQHF. CDR3 nucleotides: TGTGCCAGCACGGACAGTTATGCGGGCAATCAGCCCCAGCATTTT.

The chain employs TRBV7-8 and TRBJ2-7; a possible D gene is TRBD2 (6 bases). CDR3 length: 14 amino acids. V was pared by 0 bases and J by 6 bases, with 12 bases between. Germline V CDR1 and CDR2: SGHVS, FQNEAQ. CDR3 nucleotides: TGTGCCAGCAGCTTAGCCGGGTACGGGGGCGAGCAGTACTTC. It yields the protein CASSLAGYGGEQYF.

This clonotype was seen ten or more times. This CDR3 reads CASRPSGTGELFF. The CDR3 bases are TGTGCCAGCAGGCCTAGCGGGACCGGGGAGCTGTTTTTT. This chain connects TRBV28 to TRBJ2-2; 8 bases align to TRBD2. With 6 bases clipped from V and 5 bases from J, the junction kept 2 bases outside the gene matches. Per germline, CDR1 MDHEN and CDR2 SYDVKM. This CDR3 contains 13 residues.

Ten or more counts support this clonotype. The chain recombines TRBV6-1 with TRBJ2-5; no reliable D call. In germline, CDR1 is MNHNS, CDR2 SASEGT. V lost 5 bases, J lost 0 bases, and 1 base lay in between. The CDR3 runs 11 residues. The DNA for the CDR3 is TGTGCCAGCAGTTACCAAGAGACCCAGTACTTC. This codes for CASSYQETQYF.

This clonotype has at least ten counts. The chain couples TRBV28 to TRBJ2-4; D not resolved. The ends were cut back, 4 bases at V and 0 bases at J, with 16 bases in the middle. This CDR3 has 17 residues. The germline CDR1 and CDR2 sequences are MDHEN and SYDVKM. CDR3 DNA: TGTGCCAGCAGTTCTATCGGACCCGGTCGAGCCAAAAACATTCAGTACTTC. This encodes CASSSIGPGRAKNIQYF.

The chain combines TRBV28 with TRBJ1-3; weak D call: TRBD1 (5 bases). This CDR3 contains 16 residues. CDR1 and CDR2 from the germline V gene are MDHEN and SYDVKM. The V gene lost 5 bases and the J gene lost 4 bases, with 18 bases spanning the gap. The chain's CDR3 is CASSPQSGAWGNTIYF. The CDR3 DNA sequence: TGTGCCAGCAGTCCACAATCCGGGGCCTGGGGAAACACCATATATTTT.

This clonotype was counted at least ten times. The chain couples TRBV30 to TRBJ1-1; D gene ambiguous. V shed 2 bases and J shed 0 bases, with 13 bases lying between them. The CDR3 runs 15 residues. CDR1 is GTSNPN, CDR2 SVGIG, per germline (reference sequence). The CDR3 sequence: CAWSFPQSMNTEAFF. As DNA, the CDR3 is TGTGCCTGGAGTTTTCCCCAGTCGATGAACACTGAAGCTTTCTTT.